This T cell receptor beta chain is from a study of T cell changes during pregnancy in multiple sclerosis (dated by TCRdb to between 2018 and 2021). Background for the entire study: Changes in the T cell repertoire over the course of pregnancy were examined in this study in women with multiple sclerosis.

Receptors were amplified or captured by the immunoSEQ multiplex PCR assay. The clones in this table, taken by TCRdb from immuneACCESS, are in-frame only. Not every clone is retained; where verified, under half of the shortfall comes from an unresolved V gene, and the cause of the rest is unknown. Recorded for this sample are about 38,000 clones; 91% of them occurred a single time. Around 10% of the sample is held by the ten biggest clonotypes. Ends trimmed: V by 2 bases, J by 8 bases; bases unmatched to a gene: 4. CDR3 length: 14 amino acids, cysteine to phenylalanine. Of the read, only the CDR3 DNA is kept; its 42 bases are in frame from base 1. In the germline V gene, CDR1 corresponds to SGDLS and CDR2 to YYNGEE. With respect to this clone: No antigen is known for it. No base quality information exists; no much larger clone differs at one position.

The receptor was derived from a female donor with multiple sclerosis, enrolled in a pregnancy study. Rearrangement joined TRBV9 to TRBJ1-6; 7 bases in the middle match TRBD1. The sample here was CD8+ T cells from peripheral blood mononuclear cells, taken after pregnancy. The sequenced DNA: TGTGCCAGCAGCGTCCAGGGGGAATATTCACCCCTCCACTTT. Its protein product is CASSVQGEYSPLHF.